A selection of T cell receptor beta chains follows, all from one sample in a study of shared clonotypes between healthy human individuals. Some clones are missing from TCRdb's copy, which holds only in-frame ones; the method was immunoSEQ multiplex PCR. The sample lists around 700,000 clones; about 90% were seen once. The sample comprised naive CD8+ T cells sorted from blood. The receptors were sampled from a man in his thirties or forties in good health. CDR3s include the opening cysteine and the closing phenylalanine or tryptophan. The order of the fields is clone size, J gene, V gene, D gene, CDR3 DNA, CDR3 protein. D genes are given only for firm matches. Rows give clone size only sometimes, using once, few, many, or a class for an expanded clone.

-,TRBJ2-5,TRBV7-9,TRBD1,TGTGCCAGCAGTTCTCGGGACAGGATTGGCGAGACCCAGTACTTC,CASSSRDRIGETQYF
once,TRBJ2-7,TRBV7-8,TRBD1,TGTGCCAGCAGCCCAACAGGGGGCGCACTTACCGAGCAGTACTTC,CASSPTGGALTEQYF
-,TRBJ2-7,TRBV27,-,TGTGCCAGCAGTACCCGAGGCGAGCAGTACTTC,CASSTRGEQYF
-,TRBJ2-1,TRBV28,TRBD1,TGTGCCAGCAGTGGGACAGAATTCCTTTCCTACAATGAGCAGTTCTTC,CASSGTEFLSYNEQFF
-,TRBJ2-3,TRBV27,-,TGTGCCAGCAGTTTAGGGACTTTGGCAATACAGTATTTT,CASSLGTLAIQYF
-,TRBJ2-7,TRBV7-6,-,TGTGCCAGCAGCTTCGGGGGTAAGGGCTCCTACGAGCAGTACTTC,CASSFGGKGSYEQYF
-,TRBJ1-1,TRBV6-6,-,TGTGCCAGCAGTTACTCGCTCGAGGCGGCGAACACTGAAGCTTTCTTT,CASSYSLEAANTEAFF
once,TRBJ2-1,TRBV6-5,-,TGTGCCAGCAGACCTGGGACGGCAGCCTACAATGAGCAGTTCTTC,CASRPGTAAYNEQFF
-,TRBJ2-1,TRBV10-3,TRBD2,TGTGCCATCAGAAAAGCGGGAGGGAGCTCGGACAATGAGCAGTTCTTC,CAIRKAGGSSDNEQFF
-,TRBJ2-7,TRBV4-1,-,TGCGCCAGCAGCCAAGTTGATAGCGGAACTTACGAGCAGTACTTC,CASSQVDSGTYEQYF
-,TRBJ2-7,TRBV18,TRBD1,TGTGCCAGCTCACAACCAGGGACAGACTACGAGCAGTACTTC,CASSQPGTDYEQYF
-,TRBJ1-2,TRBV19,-,TGTGCCATAGGAAGCAACTATGGCTACACCTTC,CAIGSNYGYTF
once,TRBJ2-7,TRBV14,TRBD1,TGTGCCAGCAGCCCTTTGGACAGGTTCTACGAGCAGTACTTC,CASSPLDRFYEQYF
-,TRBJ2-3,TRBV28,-,TGTGCCAGCAGCGTGGGAAAAGATACGCAGTATTTT,CASSVGKDTQYF
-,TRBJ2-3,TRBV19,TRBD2,TGTGCCAGTAGTATAGGGGGACTAGCCACAGATACGCAGTATTTT,CASSIGGLATDTQYF
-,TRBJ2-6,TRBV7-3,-,TGTGCCAGCAGCCCCCCCGACGGCTCTGGGGCCAACGTCCTGACTTTC,CASSPPDGSGANVLTF
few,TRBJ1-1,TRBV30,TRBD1,TGTGCCTGGAGTGGCGGGGACAGGGGGTTTGCTGAAGCTTTCTTT,CAWSGGDRGFAEAFF
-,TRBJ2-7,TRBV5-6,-,TGTGCCAGCAGCTTGGGAGGGACCCAATACGAGCAGTACTTC,CASSLGGTQYEQYF
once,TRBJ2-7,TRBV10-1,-,TGCGCCAGCAGTTTGAACTACTACGAGCAGTACTTC,CASSLNYYEQYF
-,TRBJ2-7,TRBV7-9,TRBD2,TGTGCCAGCAGCTTTAGCGGGAGAGCCTCCTACGAGCAGTACTTC,CASSFSGRASYEQYF
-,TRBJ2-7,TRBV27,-,TGTGCCAGCAGTCCGCGACAGGTTCGCTCCTACGAGCAGTACTTC,CASSPRQVRSYEQYF
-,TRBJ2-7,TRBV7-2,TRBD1,TGTGCCAGCAGCTCCATCCGGGACAGACTAGAGCAGTACTTC,CASSSIRDRLEQYF
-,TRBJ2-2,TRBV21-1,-,TGTGCCAGCAGCGCCGGTCCCGGGACAGTCCTGAACACCGGGGAGCTGTTTTTT,CASSAGPGTVLNTGELFF
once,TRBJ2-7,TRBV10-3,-,TGTGCCATCAGTGAGTCTTCAGTGCGTGGGAACGAGCAGTACTTC,CAISESSVRGNEQYF
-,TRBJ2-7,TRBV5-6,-,TGTGCCAGCAGCAGTGGCCTCATTCGAAACAGGGTATCCTACGAGCAGTACTTC,CASSSGLIRNRVSYEQYF
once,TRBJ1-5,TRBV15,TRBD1,TGTGCCACCAGCAGAGGACAGGGAAATCAGCCCCAGCATTTT,CATSRGQGNQPQHF
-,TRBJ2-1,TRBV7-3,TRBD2,TGTGCCAGCAGCTCTCCCGGCGGGAGTGGCAATGAGCAGTTCTTC,CASSSPGGSGNEQFF
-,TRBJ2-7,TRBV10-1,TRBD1,TGCGCCAGCAGTGTTTGGGGGGGGACAGGGGCCTACGAGCAGTACTTC,CASSVWGGTGAYEQYF
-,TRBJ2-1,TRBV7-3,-,TGTGCCAGCAGCTCTAATAGCGGAAGCTCCTACAATGAGCAGTTCTTC,CASSSNSGSSYNEQFF
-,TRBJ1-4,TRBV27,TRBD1,TGTGCCAGCAGTTCAGGGACAGGGTTATTTTTT,CASSSGTGLFF
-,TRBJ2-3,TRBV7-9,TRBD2,TGTGCCACCGGGGGGGCCGGGACAAGCACAGATACGCAGTATTTT,CATGGAGTSTDTQYF
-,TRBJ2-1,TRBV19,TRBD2,TGTGCCAGTAGTATAGTAGGTAGCGGGAGGGCCTTCTACAATGAGCAGTTCTTC,CASSIVGSGRAFYNEQFF
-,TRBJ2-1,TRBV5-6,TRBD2,TGTGCCAGCAGCTTCGGAGTGAGCGGGAGGGCCTTGAATGAGCAGTTCTTC,CASSFGVSGRALNEQFF
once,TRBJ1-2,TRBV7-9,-,TGTGCCAGCAGCCGGCGTGGAGCCTATGGCTACACCTTC,CASSRRGAYGYTF
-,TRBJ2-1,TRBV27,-,TGTGCCAGCAGTTTACGGGGCCATGAGCAGTTCTTC,CASSLRGHEQFF
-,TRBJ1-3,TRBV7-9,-,TGTGCCAGCAGCTTAGTACCGGGAAACACCATATATTTT,CASSLVPGNTIYF
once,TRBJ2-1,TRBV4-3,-,TGCGCCAGCAGTCAAGACAGGTCTAACAATGAGCAGTTCTTC,CASSQDRSNNEQFF
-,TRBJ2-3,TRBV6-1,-,TGTGCCAGCAGTGAAAAGCAGGCAGGGGTCTTGATTAGGGATACGCAGTATTTT,CASSEKQAGVLIRDTQYF
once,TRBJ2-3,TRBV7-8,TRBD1,TGTGCCAGCAGCCTTCGGGACAGTTACACAGATACGCAGTATTTT,CASSLRDSYTDTQYF
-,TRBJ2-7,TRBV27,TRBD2,TGTGCCAGCAGTAGCGGGAGATTCTACGAGCAGTACTTC,CASSSGRFYEQYF
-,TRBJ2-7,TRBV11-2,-,TGTGCCAGCAGCTTAGTCCCCACTACCTACGAGCAGTACTTC,CASSLVPTTYEQYF
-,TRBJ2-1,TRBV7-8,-,TGTGCCAGCAGCTCTCCTGGGCTGGTGAATGAGCAGTTCTTC,CASSSPGLVNEQFF
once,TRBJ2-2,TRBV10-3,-,TGTGCCATCGGTAGGTGGGAGAACACCGGGGAGCTGTTTTTT,CAIGRWENTGELFF
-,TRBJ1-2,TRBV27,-,TGTGCCAGCAACCCGACCCCTTCGGGGGGCTATGGCTACACCTTC,CASNPTPSGGYGYTF
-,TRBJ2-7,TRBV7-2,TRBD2,TGTGCCAGCAGCACACGGACTAGCGGTTCCTACGAGCAGTACTTC,CASSTRTSGSYEQYF
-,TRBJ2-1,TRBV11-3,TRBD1,TGTGCCAGCAACCTACCGGGACAGGGTGGGAACAATGAGCAGTTCTTC,CASNLPGQGGNNEQFF
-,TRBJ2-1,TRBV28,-,TGTGCCAGCAGTTTAAGTATCGCAGCCTTAAAATACAATGAGCAGTTCTTC,CASSLSIAALKYNEQFF
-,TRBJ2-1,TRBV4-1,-,TGCGCCAGCAGCCAAGCGGTGGGGTATGAGCAGTTCTTC,CASSQAVGYEQFF